This T cell receptor (beta chain) was profiled in a study of OX40 agonist ivuxolimab in advanced cancers. On the study more broadly: In this cohort, patients received ivuxolimab, an agonistic anti-OX40 (CD134) antibody. Partial response was recorded in three patients: one hepatocellular carcinoma and two cutaneous melanoma cases.

This table comes from immunoSEQ multiplex PCR, and its TCRdb copy is limited to in-frame clones, with some not included. The sample consists of approximately 66,000 clones, roughly nine tenths of them appearing once. This clone appeared a single time. Its cognate antigen is unknown. Other DNA sequences in this sample translate to the same CDR3. The study, taken as a whole, reports: Antigens targeted by the expanded peripheral T cells were not determined.

Germline assignment: CDR1 KGHSH and CDR2 LQKENI. The CDR3 is 14 residues long. V lost 6 bases to trimming and J lost 3 bases; unmatched junction nucleotides: 5. Sample: CD4+ or CD8+ T cells sorted from blood, taken in a trial of the OX40 agonist ivuxolimab. The chain is built from TRBV18 and TRBJ2-7, with TRBD1 matching 10 bases. The origin of this receptor is an adult with an advanced solid tumor such as melanoma, head and neck, liver or kidney cancer. CDR3 amino acids: CASSTRTGGYEQYF. In nucleotides, the CDR3 is TGTGCCAGCTCGACCCGGACAGGGGGCTACGAGCAGTACTTC.